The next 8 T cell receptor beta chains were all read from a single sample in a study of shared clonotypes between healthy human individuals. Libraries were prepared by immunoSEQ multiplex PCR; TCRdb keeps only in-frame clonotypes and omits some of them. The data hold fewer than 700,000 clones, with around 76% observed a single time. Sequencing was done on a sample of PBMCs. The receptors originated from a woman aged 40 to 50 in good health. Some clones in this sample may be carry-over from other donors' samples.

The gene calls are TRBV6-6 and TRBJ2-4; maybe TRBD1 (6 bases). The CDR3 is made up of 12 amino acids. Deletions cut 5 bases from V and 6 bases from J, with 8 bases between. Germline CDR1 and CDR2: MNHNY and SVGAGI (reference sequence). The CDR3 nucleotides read TGTGCCAGCAGTGAGGACAGAAACATTCAGTACTTC. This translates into CASSEDRNIQYF.

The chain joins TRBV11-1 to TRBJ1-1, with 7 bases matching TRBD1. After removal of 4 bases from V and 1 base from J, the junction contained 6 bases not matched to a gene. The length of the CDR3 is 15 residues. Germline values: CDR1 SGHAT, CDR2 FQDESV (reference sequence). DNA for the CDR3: TGTGCCAGCAGCTCGGGGACAGTTACGAACACTGAAGCTTTCTTT. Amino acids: CASSSGTVTNTEAFF.

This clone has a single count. The CDR3 DNA follows: TGTGCCAGCAGCTTGCCCTTCTCCTACGAGCAGTACTTC. Translation gives CASSLPFSYEQYF. The chain joins TRBV5-4 to TRBJ2-7; D call uncertain. The CDR3 contains 13 residues. Trimming took off 1 base at V and 0 bases at J, with 5 bases between the two ends. Per germline, CDR1 SGHNT and CDR2 YYREEE (reference sequence).

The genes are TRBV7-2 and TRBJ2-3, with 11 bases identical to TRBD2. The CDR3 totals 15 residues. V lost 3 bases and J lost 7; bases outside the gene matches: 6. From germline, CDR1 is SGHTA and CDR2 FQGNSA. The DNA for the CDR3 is TGTGCCAGCAGCTTCACTAGCGGGAGTAGGAATACGCAGTATTTT. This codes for CASSFTSGSRNTQYF.

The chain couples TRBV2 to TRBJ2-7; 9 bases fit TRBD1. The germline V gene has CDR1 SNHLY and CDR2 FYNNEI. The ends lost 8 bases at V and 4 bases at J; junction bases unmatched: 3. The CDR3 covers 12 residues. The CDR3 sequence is CASRDRAYEQYF. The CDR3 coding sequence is TGTGCCAGCCGGGACAGGGCTTACGAGCAGTACTTC.

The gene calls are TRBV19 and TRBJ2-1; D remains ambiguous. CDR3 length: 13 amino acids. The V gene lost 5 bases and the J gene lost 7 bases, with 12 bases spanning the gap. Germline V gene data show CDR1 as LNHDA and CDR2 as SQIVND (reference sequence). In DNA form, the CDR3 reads TGTGCCAGTAGTCATCGTCTGAAGAATGAGCAGTTCTTC. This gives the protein CASSHRLKNEQFF.

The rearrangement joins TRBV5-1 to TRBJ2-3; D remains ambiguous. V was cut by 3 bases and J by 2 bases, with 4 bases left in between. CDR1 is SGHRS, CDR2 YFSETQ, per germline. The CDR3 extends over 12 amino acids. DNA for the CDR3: TGCGCCAGCAGCTGGAACACAGATACGCAGTATTTT. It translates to CASSWNTDTQYF. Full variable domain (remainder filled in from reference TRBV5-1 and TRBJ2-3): KAGVTQTPRYLIKTRGQQVTLSCSPISGHRSVSWYQQTPGQGLQFLFEYFSETQRNKGNFPGRFSGRQFSNSRSEMNVSTLELGDSALYLCASSWNTDTQYFGPGTRLTVL.

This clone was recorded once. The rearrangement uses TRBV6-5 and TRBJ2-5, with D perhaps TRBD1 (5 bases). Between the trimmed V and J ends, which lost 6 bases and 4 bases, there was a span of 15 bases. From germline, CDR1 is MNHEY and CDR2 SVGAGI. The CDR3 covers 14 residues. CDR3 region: CASSRDRLGETQYF. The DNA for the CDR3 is TGTGCCAGCAGCCGCGACAGACTTGGAGAGACCCAGTACTTC.